This T cell receptor (beta chain) was sequenced in a study of blood T cell repertoires in COVID-19 (dated by TCRdb to 2020 to 2021). Concerning the study at large: Collaborator samples came from the United States, Italy and Spain and covered acute and convalescent phases of COVID-19. The prospective study material was composed of cDNA or gDNA derived from T cells, B-cell-depleted T cells, or PBMCs. The dataset comprised deeply sampled blood TCRbeta repertoires from subjects exposed to, actively infected with, or recovered from COVID-19. A freely available public database, intended as a resource for researchers studying the immune response to SARS-CoV-2, is where the repertoires were released. The samples were drawn from two sources: the first 160 participants of the ongoing ImmuneRACE study, and 1,200 or so subjects contributed by 6 global collaborators. The sample metadata nearly always contained a de-identified subject ID, COVID-19 status, age in years and sex. Where HLA class I and class II types were available, the types were taken from metadata supplied by the sample provider, not from assay-based typing. On the study overall, not on this receptor specifically: Clinical and demographic metadata were provided uncurated, with the amount varying by source and participant.

TCRbeta CDR3 regions were amplified from genomic DNA using the immunoSEQ Assay, a bias-controlled multiplex PCR. The authors processed their data as follows. The number of nucleated cells in each sample was estimated by amplification of reference gene primers within the assay. To quantify the absolute abundance of each unique TCRbeta CDR3 rearrangement, sequence reads were collapsed and filtered. For each sample, productive Simpson clonality was calculated as the square root of Simpson's diversity index across productive rearrangements. The table comes from immuneACCESS by way of TCRdb, which keeps in-frame sequences with V and J called. Part of the clones is missing from these tables; in studies checked, under half for an unresolved V gene and the rest for unknown reasons. V, J and clone size reflect that table, while D and trimming were determined from the DNA. The sample has about 220,000 clones on record, 85% to 90% of them singletons. Roughly 14% of the sample comes from the top ten.

Of note for this clone: Its cognate antigen has yet to be identified. Base quality data are lacking; no much larger clone is found one base away.

Reading the germline V gene (reference sequence) gives CDR1 GTSNPN and CDR2 SVGIG. The CDR3 runs 14 residues from the cysteine to the phenylalanine. Just CDR3 DNA is preserved here, 42 bases in frame from base 1. V and J lose 1 base and 4 bases, and a span of 11 bases separates them. In the prospective study, participants were roughly 18 to 100 years old, resided in 24 geographic areas of the United States, and were enrolled through a virtual design. To assign participants to cohorts, the prospective study relied on clinical history that participants themselves reported in a screening survey and a study questionnaire. Each participant in the prospective study had whole blood, serum and a nasopharyngeal or oropharyngeal swab collected by mobile phlebotomists. Over an approximately two-month period, participants in the prospective study had the option of providing additional blood draws and questionnaires. Before DNA extraction, prospective study blood samples were shipped either frozen or at room temperature.

This clonotype originated in a woman between 50 and 59 years old with acute COVID-19. Sequenced sample: PBMCs or T cells enriched from blood (not recorded which). Recombination linked TRBV30 to TRBJ1-5, with the D gene not clear enough to name. The nucleotide sequence is given as TGTGCCTGGAGTGGCGGCAACCTAAATCAGCCCCAGCATTTT. Translated, this is CAWSGGNLNQPQHF.